Here is one TCR beta chain with its context. It has no known antigen specificity. No quality values exist for individual bases; no much larger clone is one base distant. The data originate from a study of technical replicates of blood from a few donors (dated by TCRdb to between 2016 and 2019). The trim is 8 bases for V and 3 bases for J, with a gap of 10 bases between the germline ends. Looking up the germline V gene yields CDR1 SGHVS and CDR2 FQNEAQ. The CDR3 runs 12 residues from the cysteine to the phenylalanine. Only the CDR3 portion is preserved as DNA: 36 bases, with reading frame beginning at the first base. The protocol used for the library was the immunoSEQ multiplex PCR assay. TCRdb limited this immuneACCESS table to in-frame rearrangements with V and J called. A share of clones is missing; checked studies link under half to unresolved V genes, and the rest is unexplained. The sample has about 61,000 clones on record, around 97% of them singletons. The ten most abundant clones make up 0.19% of the sample.

This clonotype was obtained from a human donor in good health. The rearranged chain carries TRBV7-8 and TRBJ1-1; the D gene identity is not certain. The specimen sequenced was T cells isolated from PBMCs. Read as DNA, the sequence is TGTGCCAGCGGGCTGGTGGACACTGAAGCTTTCTTT. Its product reads: CASGLVDTEAFF.